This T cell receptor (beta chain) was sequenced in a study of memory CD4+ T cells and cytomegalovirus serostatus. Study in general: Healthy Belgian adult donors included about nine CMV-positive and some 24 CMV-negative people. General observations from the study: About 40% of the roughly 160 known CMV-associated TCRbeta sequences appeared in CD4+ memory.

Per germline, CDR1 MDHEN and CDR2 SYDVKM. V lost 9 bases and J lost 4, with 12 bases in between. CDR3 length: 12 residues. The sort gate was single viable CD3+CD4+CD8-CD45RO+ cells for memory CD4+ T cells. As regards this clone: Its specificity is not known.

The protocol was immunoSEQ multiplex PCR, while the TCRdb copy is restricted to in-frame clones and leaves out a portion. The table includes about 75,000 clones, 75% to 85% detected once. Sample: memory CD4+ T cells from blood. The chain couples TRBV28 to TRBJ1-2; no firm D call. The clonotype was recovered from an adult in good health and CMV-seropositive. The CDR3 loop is CASRREFYGYTF. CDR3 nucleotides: TGTGCCAGTCGGAGGGAGTTCTATGGCTACACCTTC.